This T cell receptor beta chain was obtained from a study of T cell responses to AZD1222 COVID-19 vaccine. General study points: Only a handful of AZD1222 recipients tested seropositive at baseline.

About this clone: Its cognate antigen is unknown.

The CDR3 runs 14 residues. The germline V gene encodes CDR1 SQVTM and CDR2 ANQGSEA. The junction had 12 bases not matched to a gene; V was cut back by 6 bases and J by 6 bases. Assay: immunoSEQ multiplex PCR; the TCRdb copy retains only in-frame clones and omits some. The sample shows just over 150,000 clones, roughly nine tenths of them seen only once. The V and J genes are TRBV29-1 and TRBJ1-2; TRBD1 agrees at 8 bases. The sequence came from an adult who had recovered from COVID-19. The sample consisted of peripheral blood, taken after recovery from COVID-19. CDR3 bases: TGCAGCGTGGGTGACAGGGGCGCCGCGAATGGCTACACCTTC. Translated, it gives CSVGDRGAANGYTF.